These 25 T cell receptor beta chains came from one sample sequenced in a study of shared clonotypes between healthy human individuals. The protocol was immunoSEQ multiplex PCR, while the TCRdb copy is restricted to in-frame clones and leaves out a portion. The sample includes 470,000 or so clones, over 70% of them seen just once. Sequenced sample: PBMCs. These receptors originate from a woman aged 40 to 49 in good health. Some clones in this sample may be carry-over from other donors' samples.

The DNA of the CDR3 is TGTGCCAGTAACTCGGGGTTGGGGCCGGATACGCAGTATTTT. Its protein product is CASNSGLGPDTQYF. This chain joins TRBV19 and TRBJ2-3; D is possibly TRBD1 or TRBD2 (5 bases each). Germline lookup yields CDR1 LNHDA and CDR2 SQIVND (reference sequence). The CDR3 runs to 14 residues. V lost 7 bases to trimming and J lost 6 bases, with 17 bases between them.

The chain has TRBV18 and TRBJ1-5, with D unclear. The ends were cut back, 2 bases at V and 2 bases at J, with 19 bases in the middle. The CDR3 loop spans 18 amino acids. The germline V gene encodes CDR1 KGHSH and CDR2 LQKENI. The CDR3 DNA reads TGTGCCAGCTCACCAAATTCGGGTCCTTCCTTCGGCAATCAGCCCCAGCATTTT. This encodes CASSPNSGPSFGNQPQHF.

The chain has TRBV27 and TRBJ1-5; 7 positions agree with TRBD1. V lost 9 bases, J lost 1 base, and 6 bases stayed unmatched. Germline V gene data show CDR1 as MNHEY and CDR2 as SMNVEV (reference sequence). The CDR3 runs to 14 residues. CDR3 in amino acids: CASNRGGSNQPQHF. CDR3 DNA: TGTGCCAGTAACAGGGGTGGAAGCAATCAGCCCCAGCATTTT.

The chain couples TRBV28 to TRBJ2-6; D call uncertain. Germline values: CDR1 MDHEN, CDR2 SYDVKM. The CDR3 is 14 amino acids. V lost 6 bases and J 1 base, leaving 7 bases between the germline ends. This CDR3 is CASSLGSGANVLTF. The DNA of the CDR3 is TGTGCCAGCAGCCTGGGGTCTGGGGCCAACGTCCTGACTTTC.

The V call is TRBV4-3, the J call TRBJ1-4; D ambiguous. Trimming removed 1 base from V and 7 bases from J, with 13 bases in between. The CDR3 spans 15 residues. Germline V gives CDR1 LGHNA, CDR2 YSLEER. CDR3 sequence (DNA): TGCGCCAGCAGCCAAGGGGGTCCTGCTGGTGAAAAACTGTTTTTT. This encodes CASSQGGPAGEKLFF.

The chain joins TRBV6-5 to TRBJ1-1; D ambiguous. V gave up 2 bases and J gave up 7 bases, with 11 bases separating them. The V gene's germline CDR1 is MNHEY and CDR2 SVGAGI. The length of the CDR3 is 13 residues. CDR3 loop: CASSYGTLLEAFF. The CDR3 bases are TGTGCCAGCAGTTACGGTACACTACTTGAAGCTTTCTTT.

CDR3: CASSVGGREETQYF. The CDR3 nucleotides are TGTGCCAGCAGCGTAGGAGGGAGGGAGGAGACCCAGTACTTC. V and J are TRBV9 and TRBJ2-5, with TRBD2 matching 7 bases. The CDR3 has 14 residues. V trimming: 0 bases; J trimming: 5 bases; junction bases outside the gene matches: 4. CDR1 and CDR2 (germline): SGDLS, YYNGEE. Drawing the rest from reference TRBV9 and TRBJ2-5, the complete variable domain is DSGVTQTPKHLITATGQRVTLRCSPRSGDLSVYWYQQSLDQGLQFLIQYYNGEERAKGNILERFSAQQFPDLHSELNLSSLELGDSALYFCASSVGGREETQYFGPGTRLLVL.

V gene TRBV7-2 combines with J gene TRBJ2-7; possibly TRBD2 for D (5 bases). Looked up from germline, CDR1 is SGHTA and CDR2 is FQGNSA. This CDR3 region has 14 residues. Trimming shortened V by 5 bases and J by 7 bases, and 18 bases separated the two germline ends. CDR3 bases: TGTGCCAGCAGCCCGAGCCCCGCCTGGAGGGAGCAGTACTTC. Translation gives CASSPSPAWREQYF.

This clone was observed once. With a much larger clone just one base away, this may be a read error. Other DNA sequences within the sample encode an identical CDR3. The rearrangement joins TRBV5-1 to TRBJ2-7, with no clear D. The CDR3 loop spans 13 amino acids. V was trimmed by 4 bases and J by 3 bases, leaving 11 bases between them. Germline V gene lookup returns CDR1 SGHRS and CDR2 YFSETQ. The CDR3, as DNA: TGCGCCAGCAGCCTCACTGGTGGCTACGAGCAGTACTTC. As protein: CASSLTGGYEQYF. Together with reference TRBV5-1 and TRBJ2-7, the CDR3 gives the full variable domain: KAGVTQTPRYLIKTRGQQVTLSCSPISGHRSVSWYQQTPGQGLQFLFEYFSETQRNKGNFPGRFSGRQFSNSRSEMNVSTLELGDSALYLCASSLTGGYEQYFGPGTRLTVT.

The chain uses TRBV11-2 and TRBJ1-2; D possibly corresponds to TRBD1 (5 bases). This CDR3 has 16 amino acids. Trimming removed 5 bases at V and 3 bases at J, with 19 bases between. Germline CDR1 reads SGHAT; CDR2 reads FQNNGV. DNA of the CDR3: TGTGCCAGCAGCCCGATAACGGGGGGTTCGTACTATGGCTACACCTTC. Protein: CASSPITGGSYYGYTF.

This clone was counted a single time. This rearrangement joins TRBV6-5 to TRBJ1-5; a weak D match, TRBD1 (5 bases). The germline V gene encodes CDR1 MNHEY and CDR2 SVGAGI. The CDR3 consists of 13 residues. V was clipped by 6 bases and J by 4 bases, with 10 bases between them. CDR3 bases: TGTGCCAGCAGCCCGGGGGGGAATCAGCCCCAGCATTTT. It translates to CASSPGGNQPQHF.

DNA of the CDR3: TGTGCCAGCACCCAGGACAGGGGGGACACTGAAGCTTTCTTT. It specifies CASTQDRGDTEAFF. V usage is TRBV28 and J usage is TRBJ1-1, with TRBD1 identical over 10 bases. With 7 bases clipped from V and 3 bases from J, the junction kept 5 bases outside the gene matches. In germline, CDR1 is MDHEN, CDR2 SYDVKM. This CDR3 has 14 residues.

The chain employs TRBV5-4 and TRBJ2-1, with 8 nucleotides matching TRBD1. With V trimmed by 3 bases and J by 2 bases, 1 base remained unmatched. The germline V gene encodes CDR1 SGHNT and CDR2 YYREEE (reference sequence). The CDR3 contains 14 residues. CDR3 residues: CASSWDRTYNEQFF. Written as DNA, the CDR3 is TGTGCCAGCAGCTGGGACAGGACCTACAATGAGCAGTTCTTC.

Regarding this clone: Other DNA sequences within the sample encode an identical CDR3. The V and J genes are TRBV19 and TRBJ1-5; D gene unclear. Trimming shortened V by 3 bases and J by 2 bases, and 2 bases separated the two germline ends. CDR1 is LNHDA, CDR2 SQIVND, per germline (reference sequence). The CDR3 spans 12 residues. DNA of the CDR3: TGTGCCAGTAGTATCGGCAATCAGCCCCAGCATTTT. Amino acids: CASSIGNQPQHF. Filled out from reference TRBV19 and TRBJ1-5, the complete variable domain reads DGGITQSPKYLFRKEGQNVTLSCEQNLNHDAMYWYRQDPGQGLRLIYYSQIVNDFQKGDIAEGYSVSREKKESFPLTVTSAQKNPTAFYLCASSIGNQPQHFGDGTRLSIL.

This clone was counted between two and nine times. The rearrangement links TRBV7-9 to TRBJ2-5; D call uncertain. This CDR3 is built from 13 residues. The germline CDR1 and CDR2 sequences are SEHNR and FQNEAQ (reference sequence). Trimming took off 2 bases at V and 1 base at J, with 5 bases between the two ends. The CDR3 coding sequence is TGTGCCAGCAGCTTATACAGCCAAGAGACCCAGTACTTC. Translated, it gives CASSLYSQETQYF.

The CDR3 reads CASSQGQPDGELFF. DNA for the CDR3: TGCGCCAGCAGCCAGGGACAGCCTGACGGGGAGCTGTTTTTT. V and J are TRBV5-1 and TRBJ2-2; TRBD1 aligns across 7 bases. Germline CDR1 and CDR2: SGHRS and YFSETQ. This CDR3 is 14 amino acids long. V lost 4 bases to trimming and J lost 7 bases; unmatched junction nucleotides: 7.

The chain uses TRBV15 and TRBJ1-1; 9 bases align to TRBD1. This CDR3 region has 14 residues. The germline CDR1 and CDR2 sequences are LNHNV and YYDKDF (reference sequence). Germline trimming cut 7 bases from V and 0 bases from J; bases unmatched to any gene: 3. The CDR3 region is CATTRQGVNTEAFF. The CDR3 DNA reads as TGTGCCACCACTAGACAGGGGGTGAACACTGAAGCTTTCTTT.

This clone has just one count. This sample also contains other DNA sequences that code for the same CDR3. The chain employs TRBV5-1 and TRBJ2-5, with 10 bases that match TRBD2. CDR3 size: 15 residues. V lost 4 bases to trimming and J lost 0 bases; unmatched junction nucleotides: 3. CDR1 and CDR2 from the germline V gene are SGHRS and YFSETQ. CDR3 region: CASSPGLADQETQYF. The CDR3 bases are TGCGCCAGCAGCCCCGGACTAGCGGACCAAGAGACCCAGTACTTC.

This chain joins TRBV19 and TRBJ2-7, with TRBD2 as a possible D gene (6 bases). With 9 bases removed from V and 2 bases from J, the gap between germline ends came to 14 bases. Germline V lookup: CDR1 LNHDA, CDR2 SQIVND (reference sequence). The CDR3 runs to 13 residues. The CDR3 region is CASRGGGPYEQYF. For the CDR3, the DNA is TGTGCCAGCCGGGGAGGCGGCCCCTACGAGCAGTACTTC.

This clone was recorded at least ten times. V usage is TRBV6-5 and J usage is TRBJ2-2, with 7 bases that match TRBD1. This CDR3 contains 15 residues. The ends lost 6 bases at V and 1 base at J; junction bases unmatched: 5. Per the germline V gene, CDR1 is MNHEY and CDR2 is SVGAGI. In DNA form, the CDR3 reads TGTGCCAGCAGCCAACGGACAGGGAACACCGGGGAGCTGTTTTTT. Its protein is CASSQRTGNTGELFF.

The V call is TRBV19, the J call TRBJ2-1, with 7 bases lining up with TRBD2. CDR1 is LNHDA, CDR2 SQIVND, per germline (reference sequence). V trimming: 3 bases; J trimming: 5 bases; junction bases outside the gene matches: 7. The CDR3 length is 15 residues. Here the CDR3 DNA reads TGTGCCAGTAGTATTTGGCCTAGCGGAGACAATGAGCAGTTCTTC. Translated: CASSIWPSGDNEQFF.

Comments on this clone: A read error is likely here: a far larger clone is one base away. The sample carries other DNA sequences with the same CDR3. The chain combines TRBV27 with TRBJ2-3, with D tentatively TRBD2 (6 bases). From germline, CDR1 is MNHEY and CDR2 SMNVEV (reference sequence). The CDR3 totals 13 residues. Trimming shortened V by 4 bases and J by 4 bases, and 9 bases separated the two germline ends. CDR3 sequence (DNA): TGTGCCAGCAGTTCCAGACTAGCAGATACGCAGTATTTT. It is translated as CASSSRLADTQYF.

This clone was picked up many times. The same CDR3 also results from other DNA sequences found in this sample. The rearrangement joins TRBV7-9 to TRBJ2-1; 8 bases are shared with TRBD1. V shed 5 bases and J 7 bases; nucleotides not matched to a gene: 7. The V gene's germline CDR1 is SEHNR and CDR2 FQNEAQ (reference sequence). The CDR3 is made up of 14 amino acids. DNA of the CDR3: TGTGCCAGCAGCCCCCGGACAGGGAGGAATGAGCAGTTCTTC. It codes for CASSPRTGRNEQFF.

J is TRBJ1-4 and V is TRBV15; TRBD1 matches 8 bases. The V and J ends lost 2 bases and 8 bases, in that order; junction bases with no gene match: 7. Germline values: CDR1 LNHNV, CDR2 YYDKDF (reference sequence). This CDR3 has 15 residues. The CDR3 DNA reads as TGTGCCACCAGCAGAACGACAGGGGAGGTGGAAAAACTGTTTTTT. It specifies CATSRTTGEVEKLFF.

The chain is built from TRBV2 and TRBJ1-4, with 10 bases that match TRBD1. V lost 2 bases and J lost 15; bases outside the gene matches: 18. This CDR3 is built from 17 residues. Germline loops: CDR1 SNHLY, CDR2 FYNNEI. The CDR3 sequence: CASSEWGQGLTLKGMFF. CDR3 coding DNA: TGTGCCAGCAGTGAATGGGGACAGGGGTTGACCCTGAAAGGGATGTTTTTT.